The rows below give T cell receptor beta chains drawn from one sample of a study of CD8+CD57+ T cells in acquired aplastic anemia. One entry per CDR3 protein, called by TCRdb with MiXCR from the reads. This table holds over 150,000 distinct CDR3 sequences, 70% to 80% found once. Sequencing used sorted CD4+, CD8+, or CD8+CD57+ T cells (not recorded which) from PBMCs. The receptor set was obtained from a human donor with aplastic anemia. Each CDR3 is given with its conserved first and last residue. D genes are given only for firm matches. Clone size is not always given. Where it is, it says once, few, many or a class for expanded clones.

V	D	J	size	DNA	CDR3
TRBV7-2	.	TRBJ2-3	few	TGTGCCAGCAGCCGTAGCGGAAGCACAGATACGCAGTATTTT	CASSRSGSTDTQYF
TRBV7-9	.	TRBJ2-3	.	TGTGCCAGCAGCTTAGCGTCCGAGAAAGGGCAGTATTTT	CASSLASEKGQYF
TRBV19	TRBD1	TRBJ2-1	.	TGTGCCAGTAGTATTACTGTGGCCGGGACAGGGAACAATGAGCAGTTCTTC	CASSITVAGTGNNEQFF
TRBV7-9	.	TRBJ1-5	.	TGTGCCAGCAGCTTAAAGGGTCAGCCCCAGCATTTT	CASSLKGQPQHF
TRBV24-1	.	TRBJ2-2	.	TGTGCCACCAGTGATCCCGGGGCTAGCGCTTACACCGGGGAGCTGTTTTTT	CATSDPGASAYTGELFF
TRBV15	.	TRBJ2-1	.	TGTGCCACCAGCAGAGATCGAGGATACAATGAGCAGTTCTTC	CATSRDRGYNEQFF
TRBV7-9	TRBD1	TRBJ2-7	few	TGTGCCAGCAGCTTTGGACAGGGGGGGTACGAGCAGTACTTC	CASSFGQGGYEQYF
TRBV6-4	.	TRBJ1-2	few	TGTGCCATCAGTGCTAGGGAGATTCAGAACTATGGCTACACCTTC	CAISAREIQNYGYTF
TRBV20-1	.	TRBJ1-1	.	TGCAGTGCCGGCAGGGGCAACACTGAAGCTTTCTTT	CSAGRGNTEAFF
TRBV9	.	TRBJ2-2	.	TGTGCCAGCAGCACTACCTCGGGGGAGCTGTTTTTT	CASSTTSGELFF
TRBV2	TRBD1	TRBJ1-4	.	TGTGCCAGCACGGGACAGAACAATGAAAAACTGTTTTTT	CASTGQNNEKLFF
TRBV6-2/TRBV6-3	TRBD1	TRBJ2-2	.	TGTGCCAGCAGTTACATATTTGGACAGGGGTGGACCGGGGAGCTGTTTTTT	CASSYIFGQGWTGELFF
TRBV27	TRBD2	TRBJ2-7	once	TGTGCCAGCGGGGGGGGGTTGAATGAGCAGTACTTC	CASGGGLNEQYF
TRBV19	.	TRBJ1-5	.	TGTGCCAGTAGTATAGATCGAGGGACGTATCAGCCCCAGCATTTT	CASSIDRGTYQPQHF
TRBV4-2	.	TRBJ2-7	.	TGTGCCAGCAGCCAAGAATTGTCCAACTACGAGCAGTACTTC	CASSQELSNYEQYF
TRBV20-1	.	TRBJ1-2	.	TGCAGCGTTAGGGGGGACGGAGACTATGGCTACACCTTC	CSVRGDGDYGYTF
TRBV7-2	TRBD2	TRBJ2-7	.	TGCGCCAGCAGAAAAAAGGGACTAGCGACCTACGAGCAGTACTTC	CASRKKGLATYEQYF
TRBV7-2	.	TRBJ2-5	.	TGTGCCAGCAGCTTAGCGCCCGGGTATGAAGAGACCCAGTACTTC	CASSLAPGYEETQYF
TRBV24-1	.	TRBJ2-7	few	TGTGCCACCAGTGATCCTGGACAGAAGCAGTACTTC	CATSDPGQKQYF
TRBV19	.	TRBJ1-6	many	TGTGCCAGTACCGATCGTGGGGGGTTGGATAATTCACCCCTCCACTTT	CASTDRGGLDNSPLHF
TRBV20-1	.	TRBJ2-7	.	TGCAGTGCTAGGACGGGGGGCGGGGGCTACGAGCAGTACTTC	CSARTGGGGYEQYF
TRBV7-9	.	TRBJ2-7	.	TGTGCCAGCAGCTTATTAGGACCCACCTACGAGCAGTACTTC	CASSLLGPTYEQYF
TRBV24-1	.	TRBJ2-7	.	TGTGCCACCAGTGATTTTAGGGGTCCTTTCTACGAGCAGTACTTC	CATSDFRGPFYEQYF
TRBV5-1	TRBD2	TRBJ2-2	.	TGCGCCAGCAGCCAGGGACTAGTCTACGGGGAGCTGTTTTTT	CASSQGLVYGELFF
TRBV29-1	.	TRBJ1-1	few	TGCAGCCTCAGAACCGTCACTGAAGCTTTCTTT	CSLRTVTEAFF
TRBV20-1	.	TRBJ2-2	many	TGCAGTGGGGCAGGGGAAGCCGGGGAGCTGTTTTTT	CSGAGEAGELFF
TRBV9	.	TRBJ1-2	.	TGTGCCAGCAGCGCGAATTCCGGGAGCTATGGCTACACCTTC	CASSANSGSYGYTF
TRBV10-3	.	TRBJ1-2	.	TGTGCCATCAGTGAGTCGGCGGGATCTAACTATGGCTACACCTTC	CAISESAGSNYGYTF
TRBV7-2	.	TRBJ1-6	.	TGTGCCAGCAGCTTAGCCGGCCGGGGCTCACCCCTCCACTTT	CASSLAGRGSPLHF
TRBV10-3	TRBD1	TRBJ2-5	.	TGTGCCATCAGTGTGGGGACAGGGATGGGAGAGACCCAGTACTTC	CAISVGTGMGETQYF
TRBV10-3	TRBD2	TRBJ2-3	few	TGTGCCATCAGTGCGGGACTAGCGGGAGATACGCAGTATTTT	CAISAGLAGDTQYF
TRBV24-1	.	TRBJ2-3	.	TGTGCCACCAGTCCTAGCGCGAGGGGAGATACGCAGTATTTT	CATSPSARGDTQYF
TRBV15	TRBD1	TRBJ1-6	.	TGTGCCACCAGCAGGGGAACTCAGGGGGCGCAAAGCGTCCTGATCTTT	CATSRGTQGAQSVLIF
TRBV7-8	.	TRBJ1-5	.	TGTGCCAGCAGAATCCGGGCAGTTTCCCATCAGCCCCAGCATTTT	CASRIRAVSHQPQHF
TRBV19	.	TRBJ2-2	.	TGTGCCAGTAGTATATCGTACGACACCGGGGAGCTGTTTTTT	CASSISYDTGELFF
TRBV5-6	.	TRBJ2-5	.	TGTGCCAGCAGCTCCTACAGCCGAGAGACCCAGTACTTC	CASSSYSRETQYF
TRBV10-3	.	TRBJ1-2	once	TGTGCCACCGTTGGGGCCGAGGGAGGATCTGGCTACACCTTC	CATVGAEGGSGYTF
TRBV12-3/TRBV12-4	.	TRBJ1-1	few	TGTGCCAGCAGTCTCAACACAGGGAACACTGAAGCTTTCTTT	CASSLNTGNTEAFF
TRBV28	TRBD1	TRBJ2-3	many	TGTGCCAGCAGTTTCCCGGACAGGGGGGGAATAGATACGCAGTATTTT	CASSFPDRGGIDTQYF
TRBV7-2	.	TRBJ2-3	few	TGTGCCAGCAGCTTGGGGTATAGCACAGATACGCAGTATTTT	CASSLGYSTDTQYF
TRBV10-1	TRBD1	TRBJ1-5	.	TGCGCCAGCAGCCCAGGGGGCTTCAATCAGCCCCAGCATTTT	CASSPGGFNQPQHF
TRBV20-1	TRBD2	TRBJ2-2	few	TGCAGTGCTAGAGATGAAGGCGGGGGAGACACCGGGGAGCTGTTTTTT	CSARDEGGGDTGELFF
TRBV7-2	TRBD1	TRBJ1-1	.	TGTGCCAGCAGTTACCCATTACGCCAGGGACAGATGAACACTGAAGCTTTCTTT	CASSYPLRQGQMNTEAFF
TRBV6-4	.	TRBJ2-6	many	TGTGCCAGCAGTGACTCGAGCTCTGGGGCCAACGTCCTGACTTTC	CASSDSSSGANVLTF
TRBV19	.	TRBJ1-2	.	TGTGCCAGTACGGAGGGGCTTGACTATGGCTACACCTTC	CASTEGLDYGYTF